These 9 T cell receptor beta chains were sequenced from one sample in a study of cytomegalovirus exposure and HLA in healthy donors (dated by TCRdb to the late 2010s). The library was produced with the immunoSEQ multiplex PCR assay. A mixture of 60 forward primers for TCR Vbeta segments and 13 reverse primers for TCR Jbeta segments was used in the multiplex PCR. The table was pulled from immuneACCESS by TCRdb, which kept in-frame rearrangements only. Such tables lose some clones; where checked, under half of the loss comes from unresolved V genes, and the rest has no known cause. The sample table contains approximately 180,000 clones; only one count was recorded for about 86% of them. Roughly 2% of the sample lies in the top ten. Sequenced sample: PBMCs. The receptors were gathered from a woman younger than 45 in good health and CMV-seronegative.

The chain combines TRBV6-5 with TRBJ2-1; D may be TRBD1 (6 bases). This CDR3 has 15 amino acids. V lost 0 bases and J lost 5, with 11 bases in between. The germline CDR1 and CDR2 sequences are MNHEY and SVGAGI. CDR3 DNA: TGTGCCAGCAGTTACTCCCGGGACATGAACAATGAGCAGTTCTTC. This sequence encodes CASSYSRDMNNEQFF.

This clone was picked up a small number of times. This sequence joins TRBV6-6 and TRBJ1-1, with D uncertain. Germline V gene data show CDR1 as MNHNY and CDR2 as SVGAGI (reference sequence). This CDR3 is built from 12 residues. Trimming pared 4 bases from V and 5 bases from J, leaving 8 bases between. Here the CDR3 DNA reads TGTGCCAGCAGTTCACTCAAAACTGAAGCTTTCTTT. It translates to CASSSLKTEAFF.

The chain employs TRBV18 and TRBJ1-5; a weak D match, TRBD1 (6 bases). The CDR3 runs 14 residues. Germline V gene data show CDR1 as KGHSH and CDR2 as LQKENI. The germline V and J ends were trimmed by 3 bases and 3 bases, with 9 bases remaining between them. Here the CDR3 reads CASSPGDINQPQHF. Written as DNA, the CDR3 is TGTGCCAGCTCACCTGGGGACATCAATCAGCCCCAGCATTTT.

In this sample, this clone turned up a few times. This chain links TRBV18 with TRBJ2-7, with TRBD2 identical over 12 bases. V gave up 4 bases and J gave up 2 bases; unmatched junction bases: 6. The CDR3 loop spans 16 amino acids. From germline, CDR1 is KGHSH and CDR2 LQKENI. CDR3 in amino acids: CASSLQLAGGTYEQYF. CDR3 in DNA: TGTGCCAGCTCACTACAACTAGCGGGGGGCACCTACGAGCAGTACTTC.

V gene TRBV6-6 combines with J gene TRBJ2-2, with TRBD1 as a possible D gene (6 bases). Looked up from germline, CDR1 is MNHNY and CDR2 is SVGAGI (reference sequence). Between the trimmed V and J ends, which lost 6 bases and 3 bases, there was a span of 11 bases. The CDR3 is 14 residues long. CDR3 sequence reads: CASRRSGDTGELFF. Here the CDR3 DNA reads TGTGCCAGCAGACGTTCAGGGGACACCGGGGAGCTGTTTTTT.

This chain joins TRBV19 and TRBJ1-5, with 8 bases matching TRBD1. Per germline, CDR1 LNHDA and CDR2 SQIVND (reference sequence). The CDR3 loop spans 17 amino acids. V dropped 4 bases and J dropped 0; count of bases not matched to a gene: 8. The CDR3 spells CASSRTGPMNSNQPQHF. The CDR3 bases are TGTGCCAGTAGTAGGACAGGGCCTATGAATAGCAATCAGCCCCAGCATTTT.

The chain has TRBV10-3 and TRBJ2-5; 8 bases agree with TRBD2. Trimming took 5 bases from V and 2 from J; bases not matched to a gene: 4. Germline lookup yields CDR1 ENHRY and CDR2 SYGVKD. This CDR3 has 14 amino acids. CDR3 sequence reads: CAISSPSGQETQYF. Here the CDR3 DNA reads TGTGCCATCAGTTCCCCTAGCGGGCAAGAGACCCAGTACTTC.

The gene calls are TRBV7-2 and TRBJ2-7, with TRBD2 matching over 10 bases. Trimming removed 5 bases from V and 4 bases from J; junction bases left unmatched: 11. Germline V CDR1 and CDR2: SGHTA, FQGNSA. This CDR3 spans 16 amino acids. This CDR3 is CASSPRSSGGMYEQYF. For the CDR3, the DNA is TGTGCCAGCAGCCCGAGGTCTAGCGGGGGCATGTACGAGCAGTACTTC.

This chain uses TRBV19 with TRBJ1-6; D gene ambiguous. V shed 5 bases and J shed 7 bases, with 3 bases lying between them. The CDR3 sequence is 11 residues long. Germline values: CDR1 LNHDA, CDR2 SQIVND (reference sequence). For the CDR3, the DNA is TGTGCCAGTAGTTCGAATTCACCCCTCCACTTT. It yields the protein CASSSNSPLHF.